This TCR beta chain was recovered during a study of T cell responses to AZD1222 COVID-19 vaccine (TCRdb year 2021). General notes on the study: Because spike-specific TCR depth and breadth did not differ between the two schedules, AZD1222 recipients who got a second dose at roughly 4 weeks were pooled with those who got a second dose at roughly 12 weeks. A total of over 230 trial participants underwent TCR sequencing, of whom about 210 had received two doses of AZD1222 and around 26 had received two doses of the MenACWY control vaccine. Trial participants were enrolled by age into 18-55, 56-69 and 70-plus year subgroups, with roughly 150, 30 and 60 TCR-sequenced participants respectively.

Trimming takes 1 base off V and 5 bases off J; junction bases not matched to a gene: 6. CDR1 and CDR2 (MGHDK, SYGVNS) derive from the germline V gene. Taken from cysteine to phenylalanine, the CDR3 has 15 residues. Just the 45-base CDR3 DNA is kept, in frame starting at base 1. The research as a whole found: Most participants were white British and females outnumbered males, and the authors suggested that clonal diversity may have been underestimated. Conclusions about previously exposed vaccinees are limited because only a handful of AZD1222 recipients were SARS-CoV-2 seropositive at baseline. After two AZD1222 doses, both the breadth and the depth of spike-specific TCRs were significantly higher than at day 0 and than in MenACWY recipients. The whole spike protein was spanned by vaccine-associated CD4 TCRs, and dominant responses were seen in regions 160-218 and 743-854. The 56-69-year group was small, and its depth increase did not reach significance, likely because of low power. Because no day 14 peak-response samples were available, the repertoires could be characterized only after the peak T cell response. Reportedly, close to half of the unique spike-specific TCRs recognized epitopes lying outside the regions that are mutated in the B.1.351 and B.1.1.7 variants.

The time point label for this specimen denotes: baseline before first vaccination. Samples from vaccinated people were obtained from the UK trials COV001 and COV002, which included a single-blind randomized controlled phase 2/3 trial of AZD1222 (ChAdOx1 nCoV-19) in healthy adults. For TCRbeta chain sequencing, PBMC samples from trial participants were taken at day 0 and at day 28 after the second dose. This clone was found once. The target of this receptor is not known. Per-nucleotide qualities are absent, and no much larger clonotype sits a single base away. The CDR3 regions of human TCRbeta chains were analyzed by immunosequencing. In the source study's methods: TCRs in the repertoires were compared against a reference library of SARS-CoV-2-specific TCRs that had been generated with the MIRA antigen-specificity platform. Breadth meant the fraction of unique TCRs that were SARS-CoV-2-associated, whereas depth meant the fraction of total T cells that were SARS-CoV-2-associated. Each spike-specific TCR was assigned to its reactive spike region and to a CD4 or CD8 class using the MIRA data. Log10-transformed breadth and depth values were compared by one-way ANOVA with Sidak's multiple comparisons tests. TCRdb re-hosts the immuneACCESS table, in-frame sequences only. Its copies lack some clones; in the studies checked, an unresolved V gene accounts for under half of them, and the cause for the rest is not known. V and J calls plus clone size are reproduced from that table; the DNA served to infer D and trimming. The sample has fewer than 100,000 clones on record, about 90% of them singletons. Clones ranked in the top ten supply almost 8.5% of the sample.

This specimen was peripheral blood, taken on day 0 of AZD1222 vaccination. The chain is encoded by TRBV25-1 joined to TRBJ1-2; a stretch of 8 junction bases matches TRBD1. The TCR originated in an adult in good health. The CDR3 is CASSESQGAVYGYTF. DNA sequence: TGTGCCAGCAGTGAATCTCAGGGGGCCGTATATGGCTACACCTTC.